These 2 T cell receptor beta chains were all obtained from the same sample, sequenced in a study of T cells in Graves' hyperthyroidism and ophthalmopathy. TCR beta CDR3 sequences were amplified from RNA transcripts. The TCR CDR3 first-round RT-PCR relied on the HTBI primer set. Via MiXCR, TCRdb re-called the multiplex PCR reads, giving one row per CDR3 protein. The sample has roughly 740,000 distinct CDR3 sequences, 16% seen once. The specimen was blood. These receptor sequences come from a man in his late teens or twenties with Graves' hyperthyroidism.

This clonotype has a count of ten or more. V is TRBV13 and J is TRBJ2-7, with 8 bases lining up with TRBD1. The junction had 12 bases not matched to a gene; V was cut back by 6 bases and J by 2 bases. Germline CDR1 is PRHDT and CDR2 is FYEKMQ (reference sequence). This CDR3 spans 16 amino acids. Here the CDR3 DNA reads TGTGCCAGCAGTCCAAGACCGACAGGGGATACCTACGAGCAGTACTTC. This codes for CASSPRPTGDTYEQYF.

This clonotype came up many times. The rearrangement links TRBV30 to TRBJ1-4; no clear D. Germline CDR1 and CDR2: GTSNPN and SVGIG (reference sequence). Trimming took off 1 base at V and 8 bases at J, with 14 bases between the two ends. This CDR3 is 14 amino acids long. The CDR3 sequence: CAWSDRLVGEKLFF. Written as DNA, the CDR3 is TGTGCCTGGAGTGACCGGCTGGTAGGGGAAAAACTGTTTTTT.